This is a list of T cell receptor beta chains from one sample in a study of blood T cell repertoires in COVID-19. Sequenced by immunoSEQ multiplex PCR; TCRdb stores in-frame clones only, minus some. The sample carries fewer than 350,000 clones, 70% to 90% recorded once. Material for sequencing was peripheral blood. All receptors derive from a woman aged 30 to 39 with COVID-19, enrolled during active disease. CDR3s leave out the opening cysteine and the closing phenylalanine or tryptophan. Where a row states a size, it is once, few, many or the class of an expanded clone; other rows omit it.

>TRBV2|.|TRBJ2-2
ASSKSGGVTGELF
>TRBV4-2|few|TRBJ1-1
ASSPWTGGMNTEAF
>TRBV11-2|.|TRBJ2-3
ASSYRVRTDTQY
>TRBV19|.|TRBJ1-5
ASSIGVQGDNQPQH
>TRBV19|.|TRBJ1-5
ASSIRGVNQPQH
>TRBV7-9|.|TRBJ1-2
ASSLGQASNYGYT
>TRBV9|.|TRBJ1-1
ASSPDRANEAF
>TRBV27|.|TRBJ1-5
ASSRGGGQPQH
>TRBV5-1|.|TRBJ1-2
ASSLGQSNYGYT
>TRBV2|.|TRBJ1-4
ASSPGQGSNEKLF
>TRBV5-4|.|TRBJ1-1
ASSLPPPSGDTEAF
>TRBV2|.|TRBJ1-5
ASSVLQLNQPQH
>TRBV9|.|TRBJ1-2
ASSLSGTGPYGYT
>TRBV5-1|.|TRBJ1-2
ASSNRVSYGYT
>TRBV27|.|TRBJ1-4
ASSLEPNEKLF
>TRBV7-8|.|TRBJ1-6
ASTGAPGRSYNSPLH
>TRBV27|.|TRBJ1-6
ASSFVDRADSPLH
>TRBV5-1|.|TRBJ1-1
ASSLQGGSTEAF
>TRBV6-5|.|TRBJ2-7
ASSYRSSYEQY
>TRBV20-1|.|TRBJ1-1
SASRQGVVTEAF
>TRBV4-1|.|TRBJ2-1
ASSQPTGTGTMQQF
>TRBV5-1|few|TRBJ1-4
ASSLGHGSREKLF
>TRBV13|few|TRBJ1-5
ASSRGVGDGQPQH
>TRBV3-1/TRBV3-2|.|TRBJ1-1
ASSQSGGGKAF
>TRBV4-2|.|TRBJ2-3
ASSQTSGATDTQY
>TRBV5-6|.|TRBJ1-6
ASSAAGTAYNSPLH
>TRBV3-1/TRBV3-2|.|TRBJ1-5
ASSPPGWQPQH
>TRBV19|.|TRBJ1-1
ASSSAHRGNTEAF
>TRBV3-1/TRBV3-2|.|TRBJ1-4
ASSFDRESEKLF
>TRBV19|.|TRBJ1-3
ASRPTDGNTIY
>TRBV20-1|.|TRBJ1-2
SAGGAGGYT
>TRBV5-1|.|TRBJ1-2
ASSFFLNYGYT
>TRBV19|once|TRBJ1-2
ASQSGDGYT
>TRBV6-5|.|TRBJ1-1
ASSYGQAEAF
>TRBV3-1/TRBV3-2|.|TRBJ2-5
ASSHWDRPQETQY
>TRBV7-9|.|TRBJ1-1
ASSGGAQGLNTEAF
>TRBV11-3|.|TRBJ1-1
ASSFGTGNTEAF
>TRBV19|.|TRBJ2-3
ASRSLADTDTQY
>TRBV6-5|.|TRBJ1-2
ASSYTGLGFT
>TRBV3-1/TRBV3-2|.|TRBJ1-1
ASSQVHRANTEAF
>TRBV7-9|.|TRBJ2-7
ASSPGPGQGFYEQY
>TRBV6-2/TRBV6-3|few|TRBJ2-7
ASSIRGYEQY
>TRBV28|once|TRBJ1-5
ASSLEGSGISSNQPQH
>TRBV5-1|.|TRBJ2-5
ASSLGLAGGETQY
>TRBV6-1|many|TRBJ2-1
ASSEETSGGHEQF
>TRBV2|.|TRBJ1-2
ASSGRTEEGYT
>TRBV30|.|TRBJ1-5
AWSVRGNQPQH
>TRBV27|.|TRBJ2-1
ASSPTPQGWPYNEQF
>TRBV29-1|.|TRBJ2-3
SVDGGSTDTQY
>TRBV5-4|.|TRBJ1-6
ASSLDRGTNSPLH
>TRBV10-3|.|TRBJ1-1
ATKGNFQGPTEAF
>TRBV5-1|.|TRBJ2-1
ASSSHRGVYNEQF
>TRBV6-1|.|TRBJ1-4
ASSHDRDREKLF
>TRBV12-2|.|TRBJ1-1
ASRFIRDRRRRTEAF
>TRBV5-1|.|TRBJ2-1
ASSLVPDNEQF
>TRBV5-1|.|TRBJ1-6
ASSLEGLPNSPLH
>TRBV5-1|.|TRBJ2-2
ASSLETGRNTGELF
>TRBV18|.|TRBJ1-1
ASSPQGHLVNTEAF
>TRBV6-5|.|TRBJ1-1
ASRTGTEAF